A single sample gave rise to the 23 T cell receptor beta chains below, sequenced in a study of blood T cell repertoires in COVID-19 (dated by TCRdb to 2020 to 2022). The library was produced with the immunoSEQ multiplex PCR assay. This immuneACCESS table, as held by TCRdb, lists in-frame sequences with V and J called but not all clones. Of the missing ones, under half trace to an unresolved V gene in checked studies; the others have no known cause. The sample table contains some 330,000 clones; only one count was recorded for around 84% of them. The ten largest clones add up to approximately 4.1% of the sample. The sequenced sample was PBMCs or T cells enriched from blood (not recorded which). The receptors stem from a man in his thirties or forties who had recovered from COVID-19.

The rearrangement links TRBV28 to TRBJ2-5, with 12 bases aligning to TRBD2. CDR1 is MDHEN, CDR2 SYDVKM, per germline. The V and J ends lost 3 bases and 5 bases, in that order; junction bases with no gene match: 13. This CDR3 region has 18 residues. CDR3 in DNA: TGTGCCAGCAGTTTCTCCCTAGCGGGAGGGCCGGTGGGGGAGACCCAGTACTTC. This encodes CASSFSLAGGPVGETQYF. The whole variable domain, remainder taken from reference TRBV28 and TRBJ2-5, is DVKVTQSSRYLVKRTGEKVFLECVQDMDHENMFWYRQDPGLGLRLIYFSYDVKMKEKGDIPEGYSVSREKKERFSLILESASTNQTSMYLCASSFSLAGGPVGETQYFGPGTRLLVL.

This chain links TRBV4-1 with TRBJ2-3, with 8 bases lining up with TRBD1. Germline loops: CDR1 MGHRA, CDR2 YSYEKL. V trimming: 1 base; J trimming: 5 bases; junction bases outside the gene matches: 5. The CDR3 extends over 15 amino acids. The CDR3 DNA follows: TGCGCCAGCAGCCAAGGGACAGGGCTGCTAGATACGCAGTATTTT. Translated, it gives CASSQGTGLLDTQYF.

The chain has TRBV11-3 and TRBJ2-1; possible D gene TRBD2, 6 bases. The CDR3 has 15 residues. CDR1 SGHNT and CDR2 YENEEA come from the germline V gene. Trimming shortened V by 0 bases and J by 10 bases, and 16 bases separated the two germline ends. In nucleotides, the CDR3 is TGTGCCAGCAGCTTAGATTTCCGGGTTAGCGGCGAGCAGTTCTTC. Translated: CASSLDFRVSGEQFF.

This chain joins TRBV5-6 and TRBJ2-4; D ambiguous. Germline CDR1 is SGHDT and CDR2 is YYEEEE. Trimming took 5 bases from V and 0 from J, leaving 9 bases between them. CDR3 length equals 14 residues. CDR3 sequence (DNA): TGTGCCAGCAGTATAGAGCTAGCCAAAAACATTCAGTACTTC. This codes for CASSIELAKNIQYF.

This chain links TRBV5-1 with TRBJ1-1; no firm D call. The CDR3 contains 14 residues. Germline loops: CDR1 SGHRS, CDR2 YFSETQ. V lost 4 bases and J lost 6, with 16 bases in between. CDR3 in amino acids: CASSIQTAEPEAFF. For the CDR3, the DNA is TGCGCCAGCAGCATCCAAACGGCGGAGCCTGAAGCTTTCTTT.

This sequence joins TRBV6-4 and TRBJ2-1, with a weak D call TRBD2 (5 bases). CDR1 is MRHNA and CDR2 is SNTAGT in the germline V gene. Trimming pared 6 bases from V and 0 bases from J, leaving 6 bases between. The CDR3 extends over 13 amino acids. The CDR3 DNA follows: TGTGCCAGCAGCCGGGACTCCTACAATGAGCAGTTCTTC. Translation gives CASSRDSYNEQFF.

The chain has TRBV2 and TRBJ1-5; possible D gene TRBD1, 5 bases. Trimming stripped 7 bases from V and 6 bases from J, with 16 bases between. Germline V gene sequence: CDR1 SNHLY, CDR2 FYNNEI. The CDR3 loop spans 14 amino acids. The DNA for the CDR3 is TGTGCCAGCATGGCAGGGCAGGGAAGTCAGCCCCAGCATTTT. This sequence encodes CASMAGQGSQPQHF.

The chain carries TRBV5-4 and TRBJ2-2; the D gene is possibly TRBD1 (7 bases). Germline CDR1 is SGHNT and CDR2 is YYREEE (reference sequence). The CDR3 runs 15 residues. V lost 5 bases, J lost 6 bases, and 17 bases lay in between. The CDR3 sequence is CASREGTEASGELFF. The CDR3 bases are TGTGCCAGCAGGGAGGGGACAGAAGCCTCCGGGGAGCTGTTTTTT.

This clone was counted a single time. The J gene is TRBJ2-5, the V gene TRBV9; TRBD1 is a possible D gene (5 bases). Per germline, CDR1 SGDLS and CDR2 YYNGEE. Trimming left V 4 bases short and J 5 bases short, with 15 bases between. The CDR3 extends over 14 amino acids. CDR3 sequence reads: CASSPGHQVETQYF. CDR3 coding DNA: TGTGCCAGCAGCCCAGGGCATCAGGTCGAGACCCAGTACTTC. Full variable domain (rest looked up from reference TRBV9 and TRBJ2-5): DSGVTQTPKHLITATGQRVTLRCSPRSGDLSVYWYQQSLDQGLQFLIQYYNGEERAKGNILERFSAQQFPDLHSELNLSSLELGDSALYFCASSPGHQVETQYFGPGTRLLVL.

This clone was seen a handful of times. The V gene is TRBV3-1 (or the pseudogene TRBV3-2), the J gene TRBJ1-2; 9 bases agree with TRBD1. Germline lookup yields CDR1 LGHDT and CDR2 YNNKEL (reference sequence). This CDR3 is built from 15 residues. J gave up 2 bases and V 5 bases, and 6 bases lay outside the gene matches. The CDR3 DNA follows: TGTGCCAGCAGCACCGGGACAGGGTTGAACTATGGCTACACCTTC. Its protein is CASSTGTGLNYGYTF.

The rearrangement joins TRBV14 to TRBJ2-7, with 8 bases that match TRBD2. The length of the CDR3 is 16 residues. Germline CDR1 reads SGHDN; CDR2 reads FVKESK. Losses at the gene ends were 2 bases for V and 6 bases for J; bases not matched to a gene: 12. CDR3 protein: CASSQFSTSAASEQYF. For the CDR3, the DNA is TGTGCCAGCAGCCAATTTTCGACTAGCGCAGCCTCCGAGCAGTACTTC.

The chain uses TRBV28 and TRBJ2-3; 9 bases line up with TRBD2. Germline CDR1 reads MDHEN; CDR2 reads SYDVKM. The CDR3 has 17 residues. V lost 5 bases to trimming and J lost 6 bases; unmatched junction nucleotides: 15. DNA of the CDR3: TGTGCCAGCAGTCCTTCTACGGCCGGACTAGCGCGCGATACGCAGTATTTT. The encoded protein is CASSPSTAGLARDTQYF. The entire variable domain, with the rest obtained from reference TRBV28 and TRBJ2-3, is as follows: DVKVTQSSRYLVKRTGEKVFLECVQDMDHENMFWYRQDPGLGLRLIYFSYDVKMKEKGDIPEGYSVSREKKERFSLILESASTNQTSMYLCASSPSTAGLARDTQYFGPGTRLTVL.

The chain employs TRBV29-1 and TRBJ2-5; D is undetermined. With 7 bases removed from V and 4 bases from J, the gap between germline ends came to 13 bases. This CDR3 region has 12 residues. In germline, CDR1 is SQVTM, CDR2 ANQGSEA. CDR3 protein: CSAAYLLETQYF. The CDR3 coding sequence is TGCAGCGCCGCCTATTTGTTAGAGACCCAGTACTTC.

As to this clone: One end of the junction does not line up with germline, which may come from a read error. J is TRBJ2-7 and V is TRBV5-1, with 7 bases matching TRBD1. This CDR3 has 14 residues. Germline V gives CDR1 SGHRS, CDR2 YFSETQ. This CDR3 is CASRFGQAPREQYF. The CDR3 coding sequence is TGCGCCAGCCGCTTCGGACAGGCCCCTAGGGAGCAGTACTTC. The full variable domain, rest sourced from reference TRBV5-1 and TRBJ2-7, is KAGVTQTPRYLIKTRGQQVTLSCSPISGHRSVSWYQQTPGQGLQFLFEYFSETQRNKGNFPGRFSGRQFSNSRSEMNVSTLELGDSALYLCASRFGQAPREQYFGPGTRLTVT.

This chain connects TRBV6-5 to TRBJ2-7, with D possibly TRBD2 on 6 matching bases. Trimming pared 6 bases from V and 3 bases from J, leaving 18 bases between. The CDR3 has 15 residues. Germline CDR1 reads MNHEY; CDR2 reads SVGAGI. Here the CDR3 reads CASSPPSGGVYEQYF. The DNA for the CDR3 is TGTGCCAGCAGCCCCCCGTCAGGCGGGGTCTACGAGCAGTACTTC.

V usage is TRBV6-5 and J usage is TRBJ2-2; D is ambiguous. The V gene's germline CDR1 is MNHEY and CDR2 SVGAGI. The CDR3 extends over 14 amino acids. V was shortened by 2 bases and J by 1 base, with 5 bases between the two germline ends. The CDR3 DNA follows: TGTGCCAGCAGTTACGAGGTGAACACCGGGGAGCTGTTTTTT. Its translation is CASSYEVNTGELFF.

The chain recombines TRBV5-1 with TRBJ2-3; D gene uncertain. The CDR3 sequence is 14 residues long. The ends were cut back, 4 bases at V and 5 bases at J, with 14 bases in the middle. CDR1 is SGHRS, CDR2 YFSETQ, per germline. The CDR3 protein is CASSAQDRGDTQYF. In DNA form, the CDR3 reads TGCGCCAGCAGCGCTCAGGATCGTGGAGATACGCAGTATTTT.

This clone was observed a few times. The chain combines TRBV4-1 with TRBJ2-7; 7 bases line up with TRBD2. This CDR3 contains 14 residues. Germline V lookup: CDR1 MGHRA, CDR2 YSYEKL. V trimming: 1 base; J trimming: 0 bases; junction bases outside the gene matches: 0. The CDR3 loop is CASSQGGGSYEQYF. DNA for the CDR3: TGCGCCAGCAGCCAAGGGGGGGGCTCCTACGAGCAGTACTTC.

This chain joins TRBV5-1 and TRBJ1-6; the match to TRBD1 covers 8 bases. Germline CDR1 is SGHRS and CDR2 is YFSETQ. J was trimmed by 7 bases and V by 4 bases; bases with no gene match: 4. This CDR3 region has 14 residues. CDR3 nucleotides: TGCGCCAGCAGCACCGGACAGGGCAATTCACCCCTCCACTTT. Encoded protein: CASSTGQGNSPLHF.

The table lists this clone with a few counts. The rearrangement links TRBV7-2 to TRBJ2-7; possible D gene TRBD1, 5 bases. Germline V gives CDR1 SGHTA, CDR2 FQGNSA. The length of the CDR3 is 13 residues. V lost 5 bases and J 2 bases, leaving 10 bases between the germline ends. This CDR3 is CASSTSRAYEQYF. The CDR3 region has the DNA TGTGCCAGCAGCACCTCCAGGGCCTACGAGCAGTACTTC.

This clone was recorded only once. The chain couples TRBV7-2 to TRBJ1-2; 8 positions agree with TRBD1. Trimming removed 5 bases from V and 7 bases from J; junction bases left unmatched: 12. Germline CDR1 reads SGHTA; CDR2 reads FQGNSA. The CDR3 totals 15 residues. CDR3 sequence (DNA): TGTGCCAGCAGCCCACTGCCGGGACAGGCCTCTGGCTACACCTTC. It codes for CASSPLPGQASGYTF.

J is TRBJ1-2 and V is TRBV4-1, with TRBD1 as a possible D gene (6 bases). The V end was cut by 0 bases, the J end by 4 bases, with 18 bases between. The CDR3 has 17 amino acids. Germline V gene data show CDR1 as MGHRA and CDR2 as YSYEKL. CDR3 protein: CASSQDWGPKGGYGYTF. The CDR3 region has the DNA TGCGCCAGCAGCCAAGATTGGGGTCCGAAAGGGGGCTATGGCTACACCTTC.

The chain links TRBV9 to TRBJ1-1; D is perhaps TRBD1 (6 bases). The CDR3 length is 15 residues. CDR1 is SGDLS and CDR2 is YYNGEE in the germline V gene. V lost 1 base to trimming and J lost 1 base, with 11 bases between them. The CDR3 here is CASSVSGGANTEAFF. CDR3 bases: TGTGCCAGCAGCGTAAGTGGGGGGGCGAACACTGAAGCTTTCTTT.